This is a list of T cell receptor beta chains from one sample in a study of T-cell memory formation after mild COVID-19. MiXCR, run by TCRdb on the 5' RACE reads, gives a single entry per CDR3 protein. The sample shows about 240,000 distinct CDR3 sequences, 8% to 10% of them seen only once. Sequencing was performed on PBMCs or a T cell subset sorted from them (not recorded which). All receptors come from a man between 18 and 35 years old who had mild COVID-19 (a few samples of this study predate the infection). Cell type and time point are not known. The CDR3 runs from the conserved cysteine through the conserved F or W. D genes are given only for firm matches. Clone size is stated in some rows and not others, as once, few, many or a class when expanded.

clone size	J gene	V gene	D gene	CDR3 protein	CDR3 DNA
few	TRBJ1-2	TRBV25-1	NA	CASSDNPSNYGYTF	TGTGCCAGCAGTGACAACCCCTCGAACTATGGCTACACCTTC
few	TRBJ1-2	TRBV5-1	NA	CASSLDGGVRSTF	TGCGCCAGCAGCTTGGATGGCGGGGTCCGGAGCACCTTC
once	TRBJ1-1	TRBV19	NA	CASSRTKNTEAFF	TGTGCCAGTAGTCGGACCAAGAACACTGAAGCTTTCTTT
NA	TRBJ2-7	TRBV4-1	NA	CASSQDQEYEQYF	TGCGCCAGCAGCCAAGATCAGGAATACGAGCAGTACTTC
few	TRBJ2-1	TRBV7-7	TRBD2	CASSTGTSRSQFF	TGTGCCAGCAGCACCGGGACTAGCCGAAGTCAGTTCTTC
many	TRBJ1-1	TRBV5-1	NA	CASSLEGVGAFF	TGCGCCAGCAGCTTGGAGGGTGTCGGAGCTTTCTTT
NA	TRBJ2-7	TRBV11-2	NA	CASSPGVSQYF	TGTGCCAGCAGCCCGGGAGTATCGCAGTACTTC
few	TRBJ2-5	TRBV2	NA	CASSQGRTQETQYF	TGTGCCAGCAGCCAGGGGCGGACCCAAGAGACCCAGTACTTC
NA	TRBJ1-4	TRBV6-6	TRBD1	CASSRAGTGFNEKLFF	TGTGCCAGCAGTCGAGCCGGGACAGGGTTTAATGAAAAACTGTTTTTT
few	TRBJ2-3	TRBV7-8	NA	CASSSAGAPDTQYF	TGTGCCAGCAGCTCGGCGGGGGCCCCAGATACGCAGTATTTT
NA	TRBJ2-1	TRBV5-1	NA	CASSLAMDYNEQFF	TGCGCCAGCAGCTTGGCTATGGACTACAATGAGCAGTTCTTC
NA	TRBJ1-5	TRBV12-3/TRBV12-4	TRBD1	CASRGTGDNQPQHF	TGTGCCAGCAGGGGGACAGGAGACAATCAGCCCCAGCATTTT
few	TRBJ2-5	TRBV11-2	NA	CASRRPGVETQYF	TGTGCCAGCAGACGACCGGGAGTAGAGACCCAGTACTTC
few	TRBJ2-7	TRBV5-5	NA	CASTPDSYEQYF	TGTGCCAGCACCCCGGACAGCTACGAGCAGTACTTC
few	TRBJ2-3	TRBV10-3	TRBD2	CAISEPKTGGRYTDTQYF	TGTGCCATCAGTGAACCTAAAACTGGCGGGAGATACACAGATACGCAGTATTTT
few	TRBJ1-5	TRBV6-6	NA	CASTDPHLNQPQHF	TGTGCCAGCACCGATCCCCACCTTAATCAGCCCCAGCATTTT
NA	TRBJ1-5	TRBV7-9	NA	CASSSGPLNQPQHF	TGTGCCAGCAGCTCGGGACCGCTTAATCAGCCCCAGCATTTT
NA	TRBJ1-2	TRBV27	NA	CASSLDGYLYGYTF	TGTGCCAGCAGCCTTGACGGGTACCTCTATGGCTACACCTTC
few	TRBJ1-5	TRBV20-1	NA	CSARREGNQPQHF	TGCAGTGCTAGGAGGGAGGGCAATCAGCCCCAGCATTTT
NA	TRBJ1-2	TRBV9	NA	CASSAGGAGGYTF	TGTGCCAGCAGCGCCGGGGGCGCAGGGGGCTACACCTTC
NA	TRBJ1-1	TRBV2	TRBD1	CALEEGGDENTEAFF	TGTGCCCTTGAGGAAGGGGGCGACGAGAACACTGAAGCTTTCTTT
NA	TRBJ1-2	TRBV5-1	NA	CASSLEGPQERYTF	TGCGCCAGCAGCTTGGAGGGCCCCCAAGAGCGCTACACCTTC
few	TRBJ2-2	TRBV14	NA	CASSQGPYTGELFF	TGTGCCAGCAGCCAAGGCCCCTACACCGGGGAGCTGTTTTTT
NA	TRBJ2-5	TRBV4-3	NA	CASSQEPGPAWGETQYF	TGCGCCAGCAGCCAAGAGCCGGGGCCGGCGTGGGGAGAGACCCAGTACTTC
few	TRBJ1-1	TRBV6-5	TRBD1	CASSYSAGGHTEAFF	TGTGCCAGCAGTTACTCAGCAGGGGGCCACACTGAAGCTTTCTTT
NA	TRBJ2-3	TRBV6-5	TRBD1	CASSWDRITDTQYF	TGTGCCAGCAGTTGGGACAGAATCACAGATACGCAGTATTTT
NA	TRBJ2-7	TRBV5-1	NA	CASSFGRDLREQYF	TGCGCCAGCAGCTTCGGCCGCGACCTACGCGAGCAGTACTTC
NA	TRBJ2-1	TRBV29-1	NA	CSVEDPREDAYNEQFF	TGCAGCGTTGAAGATCCAAGAGAGGACGCCTACAATGAGCAGTTCTTC
few	TRBJ2-2	TRBV20-1	NA	CSLFGGVTGELFF	TGCAGTCTCTTTGGTGGGGTCACCGGGGAGCTGTTTTTT
few	TRBJ2-1	TRBV12-3/TRBV12-4	TRBD1	CASSRDRASYNEQFF	TGTGCCAGCAGCAGGGACAGGGCTTCCTACAATGAGCAGTTCTTC
few	TRBJ2-1	TRBV12-3/TRBV12-4	TRBD2	CASSLGLVGEQFF	TGTGCCAGCAGTTTGGGACTAGTGGGTGAGCAGTTCTTC
NA	TRBJ2-1	TRBV10-3	NA	CAISDSPPGPYNEQFF	TGTGCCATCAGTGATTCTCCTCCGGGGCCATACAATGAGCAGTTCTTC
few	TRBJ2-3	TRBV12-3/TRBV12-4	NA	CASSLEGGGYTQYF	TGTGCCAGCAGTTTGGAGGGGGGGGGATATACGCAGTATTTT
NA	TRBJ1-6	TRBV20-1	NA	CSATRGWNSPLHF	TGCAGTGCAACCAGGGGATGGAATTCACCCCTCCACTTT
NA	TRBJ2-3	TRBV12-3/TRBV12-4	NA	CASSWGKRVNTDTQYF	TGTGCCAGCAGTTGGGGGAAGAGGGTCAACACAGATACGCAGTATTTT
many	TRBJ1-1	TRBV7-6	NA	CASSNTGYVEAFF	TGTGCCAGCTCGAACACGGGGTACGTTGAAGCTTTCTTT
few	TRBJ1-6	TRBV6-5	NA	CASSETVARGSPLHF	TGTGCCAGCAGTGAGACGGTGGCCCGTGGTTCACCCCTCCACTTT
many	TRBJ2-1	TRBV27	NA	CASSFRDNEQFF	TGTGCCAGCAGTTTTAGGGATAATGAGCAGTTCTTC
NA	TRBJ2-5	TRBV7-9	NA	CASSLSMWAETQYF	TGTGCCAGCAGCTTGAGTATGTGGGCAGAGACCCAGTACTTC
few	TRBJ2-5	TRBV18	NA	CASSPPWGEETQYF	TGTGCCAGCTCACCACCGTGGGGGGAAGAGACCCAGTACTTC
NA	TRBJ1-1	TRBV4-1	NA	CASSQEGQWPSTEAFF	TGCGCCAGCAGCCAAGAAGGACAGTGGCCGTCCACTGAAGCTTTCTTT
few	TRBJ2-4	TRBV11-2	NA	CASSSGGLGNIQYF	TGTGCCAGCAGCTCGGGGGGCCTGGGAAACATTCAGTACTTC
NA	TRBJ1-2	TRBV7-2	TRBD1	CASSLAVTGGSYGYTF	TGTGCCAGCAGCTTAGCGGTTACAGGGGGTAGCTATGGCTACACCTTC
NA	TRBJ1-5	TRBV19	TRBD1	CASSKGTGTQPQHF	TGTGCCAGTAGTAAGGGGACAGGGACTCAGCCCCAGCATTTT